The 24 T cell receptor beta chains given below trace back to one sample, sequenced in a study of T cell repertoires in cytomegalovirus infection. No antigen has been identified for these receptors. TCRdb recomputed calls from the reads with MiXCR, one row per CDR3 protein. The table includes approximately 990,000 distinct CDR3 sequences, 31% detected once. This material consisted of cultured CD8+ T cells from PBMCs, taken from culture after CMV antigen stimulation. The receptors were gathered from a human donor in good health (CMV status not recorded). Some clones in this sample may be carry-over from other donors' samples.

The chain couples TRBV7-9 to TRBJ2-7; TRBD1 or TRBD2 may be the D gene (5 bases each). Germline V gene lookup returns CDR1 SEHNR and CDR2 FQNEAQ (reference sequence). Trimming cost V 6 bases and J 4 bases, with 13 bases left between them. The CDR3 length is 13 residues. This CDR3 reads CASRAGTGYEQYF. DNA of the CDR3: TGTGCCAGCAGGGCCGGGACGGGATACGAGCAGTACTTC.

The V gene is TRBV11-2, the J gene TRBJ2-1; no clear D gene. The CDR3 runs to 11 residues. The germline V and J ends were trimmed by 5 bases and 8 bases, with 7 bases remaining between them. Germline V gives CDR1 SGHAT, CDR2 FQNNGV. The CDR3 coding sequence is TGTGCCAGCAGCGGCCGCCATGAGCAGTTCTTC. This translates into CASSGRHEQFF. The full variable domain, its missing parts supplied by reference TRBV11-2 and TRBJ2-1, is EAGVAQSPRYKIIEKRQSVAFWCNPISGHATLYWYQQILGQGPKLLIQFQNNGVVDDSQLPKDRFSAERLKGVDSTLKIQPAKLEDSAVYLCASSGRHEQFFGPGTRLTVL.

In this sample, this clonotype turned up many times. V and J are TRBV7-6 and TRBJ2-5, with 7 bases that match TRBD1. V lost 2 bases and J lost 1; bases outside the gene matches: 10. Germline V gene lookup returns CDR1 SGHVS and CDR2 FNYEAQ. This CDR3 comprises 17 residues. CDR3 DNA: TGTGCCAGCAGCTTATATAAGCTCGCAGGGGGCCAAGAGACCCAGTACTTC. Translating gives CASSLYKLAGGQETQYF.

This clonotype was counted a few times. The rearrangement joins TRBV20-1 to TRBJ2-3; 7 positions match TRBD2. This CDR3 contains 16 residues. The V gene end was trimmed by 4 bases and the J gene end by 0 bases; junction bases not matched to a gene: 10. Germline V gene data show CDR1 as DFQATT and CDR2 as SNEGSKA (reference sequence). CDR3 region: CSAKGRGSVSTDTQYF. CDR3 in DNA: TGCAGTGCTAAGGGGCGGGGGTCGGTTAGCACAGATACGCAGTATTTT.

The V call is TRBV6-6, the J call TRBJ1-2; TRBD1 matches 9 bases. Trimming removed 2 bases from V and 3 bases from J; junction bases left unmatched: 19. CDR3 length equals 20 residues. CDR1 is MNHNY, CDR2 SVGAGI, per germline (reference sequence). CDR3: CASSYPTTGTGSMRDYGYTF. The CDR3 bases are TGTGCCAGCAGTTACCCCACGACCGGGACAGGGAGTATGAGGGACTATGGCTACACCTTC.

This clonotype came up a few times. The chain carries TRBV7-8 and TRBJ2-1, with D maybe TRBD1 (5 bases). Germline-derived CDR1 and CDR2 are SGHVS and FQNEAQ. This CDR3 region has 17 residues. With 1 base removed from V and 4 bases from J, the gap between germline ends came to 17 bases. The CDR3 loop is CASSLGSQGYPYNEQFF. CDR3 nucleotides: TGTGCCAGCAGCTTAGGGTCGCAGGGTTATCCGTACAATGAGCAGTTCTTC. Supplemented by reference TRBV7-8 and TRBJ2-1, the full variable domain reads GAGVSQSPRYKVAKRGQDVALRCDPISGHVSLFWYQQALGQGPEFLTYFQNEAQLDKSGLPSDRFFAERPEGSVSTLKIQRTQQEDSAVYLCASSLGSQGYPYNEQFFGPGTRLTVL.

The genes are TRBV6-5 and TRBJ2-3; D not resolved. The CDR3 is made up of 13 amino acids. From germline, CDR1 is MNHEY and CDR2 SVGAGI. The V and J ends lost 2 bases and 4 bases respectively, with 7 bases between them. The CDR3 is CASSYEIADTQYF. CDR3 DNA: TGTGCCAGCAGTTACGAAATTGCAGATACGCAGTATTTT.

This clonotype is a singleton in its sample. The chain combines TRBV6-5 with TRBJ2-7, with 9 bases lining up with TRBD1. The J segment lost 3 bases and the V segment lost 0 bases, leaving 6 bases of the junction unmatched. This CDR3 spans 16 amino acids. The V gene's germline CDR1 is MNHEY and CDR2 SVGAGI. This CDR3 reads CASSYSKWTGDYEQYF. The DNA for the CDR3 is TGTGCCAGCAGTTACTCGAAATGGACAGGGGACTACGAGCAGTACTTC.

This chain connects TRBV7-6 to TRBJ2-5, with D perhaps TRBD1 or TRBD2 (5 bases each). V was trimmed by 5 bases and J by 0 bases, leaving 19 bases between them. CDR1 is SGHVS and CDR2 is FNYEAQ in the germline V gene. CDR3 length: 17 residues. The CDR3 sequence is CASSPGTRGINQETQYF. CDR3 in DNA: TGTGCCAGCAGCCCCGGAACTAGGGGAATTAACCAAGAGACCCAGTACTTC.

This clonotype was seen at least ten times. The chain recombines TRBV10-3 with TRBJ2-7, with D maybe TRBD2 (6 bases). The CDR3 contains 14 residues. The germline CDR1 and CDR2 sequences are ENHRY and SYGVKD. Trimming pared 4 bases from V and 4 bases from J, leaving 14 bases between. CDR3 amino acids: CAISGGTGVYEQYV. The CDR3 nucleotides are TGTGCCATCAGTGGGGGGACGGGAGTATACGAGCAGTACGTC.

This clonotype was recorded many times. J is TRBJ2-1 and V is TRBV7-6, with D uncertain. This CDR3 is 12 amino acids long. With 1 base removed from V and 7 bases from J, the gap between germline ends came to 5 bases. Germline CDR1 reads SGHVS; CDR2 reads FNYEAQ. The CDR3 coding sequence is TGTGCCAGCAGCTTAGAACGGAATGAGCAGTTCTTC. Translation: CASSLERNEQFF.

This clonotype has a handful of counts. The gene calls are TRBV7-6 and TRBJ2-7; TRBD2 is a possible D gene (5 bases). Trimming removed 8 bases from V and 2 bases from J, with 13 bases in between. Per germline, CDR1 SGHVS and CDR2 FNYEAQ. The CDR3 sequence is 13 residues long. The CDR3 spells CASGWGETYEQYF. The DNA of the CDR3 is TGTGCCAGCGGGTGGGGAGAGACCTACGAGCAGTACTTC.

This clonotype was seen ten or more times. The CDR3 protein is CASSPKAPGTNYGYTF. The CDR3 coding sequence is TGTGCCAGCTCACCAAAAGCCCCCGGGACTAACTATGGCTACACCTTC. This sequence joins TRBV18 and TRBJ1-2; D not certain. With 2 bases removed from V and 0 bases from J, the gap between germline ends came to 13 bases. The length of the CDR3 is 16 residues. Germline V gene lookup returns CDR1 KGHSH and CDR2 LQKENI.

V is TRBV5-1 and J is TRBJ2-7; maybe TRBD1 (5 bases). The CDR3 is 14 residues long. Trimming stripped 0 bases from V and 5 bases from J, with 12 bases between. CDR1 SGHRS and CDR2 YFSETQ come from the germline V gene. The chain's CDR3 is CASSLGQGGDEQYV. The CDR3, as DNA: TGCGCCAGCAGCTTGGGGCAGGGCGGAGACGAGCAGTACGTC.

The chain has TRBV6-6 and TRBJ2-7; D is possibly TRBD1 (7 bases). V was clipped by 6 bases and J by 2 bases, with 14 bases between them. The CDR3 is 14 amino acids. Germline loops: CDR1 MNHNY, CDR2 SVGAGI (reference sequence). The CDR3 sequence is CASSGQAGPYEQYV. CDR3 sequence (DNA): TGTGCCAGCAGCGGACAGGCGGGACCCTACGAGCAGTACGTC.

This clonotype appeared once. The chain recombines TRBV7-2 with TRBJ1-2; perhaps TRBD1 as D (5 bases). V shed 1 base and J shed 5 bases, with 14 bases lying between them. Germline CDR1 reads SGHTA; CDR2 reads FQGNSA. The CDR3 covers 15 residues. The CDR3 sequence: CASSLVAGVGYGYTF. CDR3 nucleotide sequence: TGTGCCAGCAGCTTAGTTGCGGGGGTGGGGTATGGCTACACCTTC.

V and J are TRBV27 and TRBJ2-2; D is tentatively TRBD1 or TRBD2 (5 bases each). The germline V gene has CDR1 MNHEY and CDR2 SMNVEV (reference sequence). The CDR3 runs to 13 residues. Trimming removed 3 bases at V and 7 bases at J, with 9 bases between. The CDR3, as DNA: TGTGCCAGCAGTTTCTTTGGGGGCGGGGAGCTGTTTTTT. Its translation: CASSFFGGGELFF.

Turning to this clonotype: At one boundary the junction diverges from the germline segment, which might be a read error. The chain links TRBV7-6 to TRBJ2-2; the D gene could be TRBD1 or TRBD2 (5 bases each). The CDR3 has 15 amino acids. Per germline, CDR1 SGHVS and CDR2 FNYEAQ. In DNA form, the CDR3 reads TGTGCTAGCAGCGGTGGGTCAGGGCGAACCGGGGAGCTGTTTTTT. This gives the protein CASSGGSGRTGELFF.

A remark on this clonotype: A much larger clone differs from this one at a single base, so this may be a read error. This likely comes from a read error, as the CDR3 has no conserved phenylalanine or tryptophan at its end. This chain links TRBV7-3 with TRBJ1-1; the match to TRBD1 covers 7 bases. Losses at the gene ends were 5 bases for V and 7 bases for J; bases not matched to a gene: 10. CDR3 length: 14 amino acids. Germline CDR1 and CDR2: SGHTA and FQGTGA. The CDR3 coding sequence is TGTGCCAGCAGCCTCTCTGGGACAGAAAATGAAGCTTTCCTT. Amino acid sequence: CASSLSGTENEAFL.

The rearrangement uses TRBV19 and TRBJ1-1, with TRBD1 matching over 9 bases. The CDR3 totals 16 residues. The germline CDR1 and CDR2 sequences are LNHDA and SQIVND (reference sequence). The V and J ends lost 6 bases and 3 bases, in that order; junction bases with no gene match: 11. The DNA for the CDR3 is TGTGCCAGTAGACGGAGGGACAGGGAGTTGCACACTGAAGCTTTCTTT. Protein sequence: CASRRRDRELHTEAFF.

This clonotype was detected a few times. CDR3 region: CASSLNGKQKLFF. The CDR3 nucleotides are TGTGCCAGCAGCTTGAACGGAAAACAAAAACTGTTTTTT. The V and J genes are TRBV7-6 and TRBJ1-4; the D is unclear. V dropped 3 bases and J dropped 9 bases, with 11 bases sitting between them. CDR1 is SGHVS and CDR2 is FNYEAQ in the germline V gene. The CDR3 covers 13 residues.

This clonotype came up a few times. The rearrangement uses TRBV2 and TRBJ2-3; D unresolved. The V end was cut by 4 bases, the J end by 0 bases, with 14 bases between. The CDR3 totals 16 residues. The V gene's germline CDR1 is SNHLY and CDR2 FYNNEI. The CDR3 DNA sequence: TGTGCCAGCAGTGGAGTCCTCGGACGGAGCACAGATACGCAGTATTTT. It specifies CASSGVLGRSTDTQYF.

This chain joins TRBV12-3 or TRBV12-4 and TRBJ1-1; weak D call: TRBD1 (6 bases). V was trimmed by 6 bases and J by 2 bases, leaving 10 bases between them. The CDR3 length is 13 residues. For the CDR3, the DNA is TGTGCCAGCAGGCCAGGGGAAAACACTGAAGCTTTCTTT. This codes for CASRPGENTEAFF.

The table lists this clonotype with a few counts. The V gene is TRBV27, the J gene TRBJ1-2; unclear D gene. V gave up 4 bases and J gave up 8 bases, with 17 bases separating them. CDR3 length: 14 amino acids. CDR1 MNHEY and CDR2 SMNVEV come from the germline V gene (reference sequence). CDR3 loop: CASSSNPHLWGYTF. The CDR3 coding sequence is TGTGCCAGCAGTTCTAACCCTCACCTCTGGGGCTACACCTTC.